Each of the 9 T cell receptor beta chains below was sequenced from the same sample in a study of control samples from healthy donors and cancer patients. Assay: immunoSEQ multiplex PCR; the TCRdb copy retains only in-frame clones and omits some. Among 250,000 to 300,000 clones, approximately 80% were seen once, and the ten largest hold 13%. The sequencing input was PBMCs. These receptors were obtained from a woman aged 55-75 years with lung cancer.

The V call is TRBV23-1, the J call TRBJ2-1; 7 nucleotides align to TRBD2. TRBV23-1 is given ORF status, its function remaining uncertain. The CDR3 is made up of 17 amino acids. With V trimmed by 0 bases and J by 6 bases, 11 bases remained unmatched. The DNA of the CDR3 is TGCGCCAGCAGTCAATCTTCTAGCGGAGAAGGAGCCAATGAGCAGTTCTTC. As protein: CASSQSSSGEGANEQFF.

This sequence joins TRBV19 and TRBJ1-1, with 7 positions matching TRBD1. Unmatched junction bases numbered 8, after V lost 5 bases and J lost 8 bases. CDR3 length equals 13 residues. CDR1 is LNHDA and CDR2 is SQIVND in the germline V gene (reference sequence). CDR3 in amino acids: CASSALDRTEAFF. CDR3 DNA sequence: TGTGCCAGTAGTGCACTGGACAGGACAGAAGCTTTCTTT.

V and J are TRBV15 and TRBJ1-2; the D is unclear. The V gene lost 2 bases and the J gene lost 5 bases, with 12 bases spanning the gap. This CDR3 comprises 14 residues. Germline assignment: CDR1 LNHNV and CDR2 YYDKDF (reference sequence). CDR3 sequence reads: CATSRPPGRYGYTF. The CDR3 nucleotides are TGTGCCACCAGCAGACCTCCGGGAAGATATGGCTACACCTTC. Full variable domain (rest looked up from reference TRBV15 and TRBJ1-2): DAMVIQNPRYQVTQFGKPVTLSCSQTLNHNVMYWYQQKSSQAPKLLFHYYDKDFNNEADTPDNFQSRRPNTSFCFLDIRSPGLGDTAMYLCATSRPPGRYGYTFGSGTRLTVV.

In this sample, this clone turned up a few times. V usage is TRBV4-1 and J usage is TRBJ2-2, with TRBD2 identical over 7 bases. This CDR3 spans 18 amino acids. Germline trimming cut 4 bases from V and 6 bases from J; bases unmatched to any gene: 17. The germline V gene has CDR1 MGHRA and CDR2 YSYEKL. The CDR3 region has the DNA TGCGCCAGCAGCCCCTACCCGAAGACCGAACGGGGGGCCGGGGAGCTGTTTTTT. Residues: CASSPYPKTERGAGELFF.

The chain links TRBV7-9 to TRBJ1-1; a weak D match, TRBD1 (5 bases). Per germline, CDR1 SEHNR and CDR2 FQNEAQ (reference sequence). The CDR3 is made up of 16 amino acids. The ends were cut back, 3 bases at V and 7 bases at J, with 21 bases in the middle. CDR3 DNA sequence: TGTGCCAGCAGCTTTGTAGGGGCCGGCGGTTACGGTGAAGCTTTCTTT. Translating it yields CASSFVGAGGYGEAFF.

This clone has just a few counts. V usage is TRBV24-1 and J usage is TRBJ2-3, with 8 nucleotides matching TRBD1. The V gene's germline CDR1 is KGHDR and CDR2 SFDVKD. J was trimmed by 7 bases and V by 3 bases; bases with no gene match: 8. CDR3 length: 15 amino acids. Here the CDR3 DNA reads TGTGCCACCAGTGATCCCCGCGACAGGGGACATACGCAGTATTTT. It codes for CATSDPRDRGHTQYF.

The V and J genes are TRBV7-2 and TRBJ1-3, with TRBD1 matching 7 bases. The V segment lost 3 bases and the J segment 2 bases; nucleotides outside the gene matches: 10. The germline gives CDR1 SGHTA, CDR2 FQGNSA. The CDR3 runs to 17 residues. The CDR3 DNA reads as TGTGCCAGCAGCTTTCGAAGACAGGGAAGAGCTGGAAACACCATATATTTT. Its translation is CASSFRRQGRAGNTIYF.

J is TRBJ1-6 and V is TRBV5-1, with D maybe TRBD1 (5 bases). The V end lost 1 base, the J end lost 4 bases, and 12 bases lay between the germline ends. Germline V gene sequence: CDR1 SGHRS, CDR2 YFSETQ. This CDR3 spans 16 amino acids. The CDR3 region is CASSLSPGQYNSPLHF. The CDR3, as DNA: TGCGCCAGCAGCTTGTCTCCCGGACAATATAATTCACCCCTCCACTTT.

J is TRBJ2-5 and V is TRBV6-5, with TRBD2 matching 9 bases. Germline CDR1 reads MNHEY; CDR2 reads SVGAGI. There are 13 residues in the CDR3. The junction had 2 bases not matched to a gene; V was cut back by 2 bases and J by 7 bases. This CDR3 reads CASSYSGGWTQYF. In DNA form, the CDR3 reads TGTGCCAGCAGTTACAGCGGGGGGTGGACCCAGTACTTC.